These 15 T cell receptor beta chains were all obtained from the same sample, sequenced in a study of blood T cell repertoires in COVID-19. Produced via immunoSEQ multiplex PCR; TCRdb's table is partial and in-frame only. The table shows about 290,000 clones, with more than 85% occurring only once. The sequencing input was peripheral blood. These receptors came from a middle-aged man with acute or convalescent COVID-19.

The chain uses TRBV4-2 and TRBJ2-2, with a tentative D call TRBD1 (6 bases). Germline V gene lookup returns CDR1 LGHNA and CDR2 YNFKEQ. The V end was cut by 0 bases, the J end by 0 bases, with 14 bases between. The CDR3 sequence is 18 residues long. CDR3 in DNA: TGTGCCAGCAGCCAAGAAGGCGTCAGGACAGCGAACACCGGGGAGCTGTTTTTT. Protein: CASSQEGVRTANTGELFF.

In DNA, the CDR3 is TGTGCCAGCAGCGTAGAGTCAGGGGGCAGCAATCAGCCCCAGCATTTT. Translation: CASSVESGGSNQPQHF. The V call is TRBV9, the J call TRBJ1-5; 8 bases match TRBD1. Germline CDR1 is SGDLS and CDR2 is YYNGEE. This CDR3 is 16 amino acids long. V lost 0 bases, J lost 1 base, and 3 bases stayed unmatched.

The CDR3 spells CASSLGQGLNYGYTF. CDR3 sequence (DNA): TGTGCCAGCAGCTTGGGACAGGGGTTAAACTATGGCTACACCTTC. The V gene is TRBV5-6, the J gene TRBJ1-2; 8 bases fit TRBD1. CDR1 is SGHDT and CDR2 is YYEEEE in the germline V gene. The CDR3 length is 15 residues. V lost 0 bases to trimming and J lost 2 bases; unmatched junction nucleotides: 3.

V is TRBV6-1 and J is TRBJ2-3; D is unclear. The CDR3 length is 16 residues. V was pared by 0 bases and J by 1 base, with 11 bases between. The germline CDR1 and CDR2 sequences are MNHNS and SASEGT. DNA for the CDR3: TGTGCCAGCAGTGAAGCCTGGATTCAGGGCACAGATACGCAGTATTTT. The encoded protein is CASSEAWIQGTDTQYF.

This chain links TRBV19 with TRBJ2-3; D is possibly TRBD1 (5 bases). The germline CDR1 and CDR2 sequences are LNHDA and SQIVND (reference sequence). Trimming shortened V by 3 bases and J by 0 bases, and 7 bases separated the two germline ends. The CDR3 extends over 14 amino acids. CDR3 residues: CASSMGLSTDTQYF. In DNA, the CDR3 is TGTGCCAGTAGTATGGGGCTGAGCACAGATACGCAGTATTTT.

This sequence joins TRBV27 and TRBJ2-2, with D possibly TRBD1 on 7 matching bases. CDR3 size: 15 residues. The germline V gene has CDR1 MNHEY and CDR2 SMNVEV (reference sequence). V lost 3 bases, J lost 5 bases, and 13 bases lay in between. Here the CDR3 reads CASSLAGGFTGELFF. Written as DNA, the CDR3 is TGTGCCAGCAGTTTGGCAGGGGGGTTTACCGGGGAGCTGTTTTTT.

The chain is built from TRBV5-1 and TRBJ2-1; 12 positions match TRBD2. The germline V gene encodes CDR1 SGHRS and CDR2 YFSETQ. The CDR3 loop spans 17 amino acids. With 2 bases clipped from V and 10 bases from J, the junction kept 13 bases outside the gene matches. Written as DNA, the CDR3 is TGCGCCAGCAGCTTCTCTAGGACTAGCGGGGCCCTGGGGGAGCAGTTCTTC. It specifies CASSFSRTSGALGEQFF. Using reference TRBV5-1 and TRBJ2-1 for the parts outside the CDR3, the full variable domain is KAGVTQTPRYLIKTRGQQVTLSCSPISGHRSVSWYQQTPGQGLQFLFEYFSETQRNKGNFPGRFSGRQFSNSRSEMNVSTLELGDSALYLCASSFSRTSGALGEQFFGPGTRLTVL.

V is TRBV19 and J is TRBJ1-2; D is unclear. Germline CDR1 is LNHDA and CDR2 is SQIVND (reference sequence). The CDR3 is 15 residues long. Deletions cut 0 bases from V and 4 bases from J, with 12 bases between. The DNA of the CDR3 is TGTGCCAGTAGTATAGAGGAGTCGATCCCCTATGGCTACACCTTC. It codes for CASSIEESIPYGYTF.

The V and J genes are TRBV21-1 and TRBJ2-7; the table names TRBD2, a call not compared with the DNA. TRBV21-1 is noted as a pseudogene. The CDR3 loop spans 17 amino acids. CDR3 bases: TGTGCCAGCAGCAAAGCCAAGCCGAGGACGGAGGCCTACGAGCAGTACTTC. It codes for CASSKAKPRTEAYEQYF.

The chain carries TRBV5-1 and TRBJ2-2; a possible D gene is TRBD2 (5 bases). V lost 2 bases to trimming and J lost 5 bases, with 10 bases between them. This CDR3 contains 14 residues. The germline CDR1 and CDR2 sequences are SGHRS and YFSETQ. The CDR3: CASSLGLRTGELFF. Here the CDR3 DNA reads TGCGCCAGCAGCTTAGGACTGAGGACCGGGGAGCTGTTTTTT.

J is TRBJ1-1 and V is TRBV4-1; D remains ambiguous. Germline V lookup: CDR1 MGHRA, CDR2 YSYEKL. This CDR3 comprises 13 residues. V lost 4 bases, J lost 1 base, and 7 bases lay in between. The CDR3 is CASSLERNTEAFF. The CDR3 nucleotides read TGCGCCAGCAGCCTAGAGCGGAACACTGAAGCTTTCTTT.

This clone was observed once. V gene TRBV2 combines with J gene TRBJ1-5; D uncertain. The CDR3 has 17 amino acids. CDR1 and CDR2 from the germline V gene are SNHLY and FYNNEI. Trimming removed 6 bases at V and 1 base at J, with 19 bases between. The DNA of the CDR3 is TGTGCCAGCAGCTTCTCCCAGGTGGTTAGGAGCAATCAGCCCCAGCATTTT. This translates into CASSFSQVVRSNQPQHF.

V gene TRBV2 combines with J gene TRBJ2-3; 10 nucleotides agree with TRBD2. The germline V gene has CDR1 SNHLY and CDR2 FYNNEI. The V and J ends lost 9 bases and 3 bases, in that order; junction bases with no gene match: 3. The CDR3 length is 13 residues. The CDR3: CARGTSETDTQYF. The DNA for the CDR3 is TGTGCCAGGGGGACTAGCGAAACAGATACGCAGTATTTT.

The chain couples TRBV23-1 to TRBJ2-3; 8 bases fit TRBD2. TRBV23-1 belongs to the ORF category, with a function that is uncertain. Germline trimming cut 8 bases from V and 0 bases from J; bases unmatched to any gene: 7. The CDR3 is 15 amino acids. CDR3 sequence reads: CASPPGGDSTDTQYF. The CDR3 DNA follows: TGCGCCAGCCCCCCCGGGGGGGATAGCACAGATACGCAGTATTTT.

V usage is TRBV30 and J usage is TRBJ1-1, with 7 bases matching TRBD1. The germline CDR1 and CDR2 sequences are GTSNPN and SVGIG (reference sequence). V was clipped by 3 bases and J by 2 bases; unmatched bases: 6. This CDR3 spans 14 amino acids. The CDR3 coding sequence is TGTGCCTGGAGGGAAGGGACAGCAAACACTGAAGCTTTCTTT. This translates into CAWREGTANTEAFF.